This T cell receptor beta chain stems from a study of blood T cells in healthy people across ages. The CDR3 has 17 residues. Trimming cost V 2 bases and J 4 bases, with 21 bases left between them. A sample-barcoded 5' primer and a J-beta primer mix were used in a second PCR of about 6 to 11 cycles. TCRdb processed the 5' RACE reads anew with MiXCR; each CDR3 protein has one entry. The sample lists hundreds of thousands of distinct CDR3 sequences, more than 20% occurring once. Only a few counts were recorded for this clonotype. These data also featured in a second study, about T cells of mothers and their children. That paper adds: For cDNA synthesis, the complete extracted RNA was used (roughly 1.5 ug per 15 ul).

What was sequenced was blood. This TCR was recovered from a boy younger than 18 in good health. The rearrangement joins TRBV6-7 to TRBJ2-7; D may be TRBD1 or TRBD2 (5 bases each). TRBV6-7 belongs to the ORF category, with a function that is uncertain. In nucleotides, the CDR3 is TGTGCCAGCAGTTACGGGGCGTCTAGCAGGGAAGAGTACGAGCAGTACTTC. Translated: CASSYGASSREEYEQYF.